This T cell receptor (beta chain) was recorded in a study of Ad26.COV2.S vaccination and SARS-CoV-2 variants (dated by TCRdb to about 2021). Turning to the overall study: Vaccine-arm donors were drawn from COV1001, a multicentre, randomized, double-blind, placebo-controlled phase I-IIa trial of Ad26.COV2.S in healthy adults. Trial participants were randomized into five groups of five, in which low-dose or high-dose Ad26.COV2.S was given once or twice, or placebo was given on both occasions. The TCR-sequenced set comprised roughly 30 samples: approximately 19 Ad26.COV2.S vaccine recipients, 5 placebo recipients and 8 SARS-CoV-2 convalescent individuals. Dosing of Ad26.COV2.S was intramuscular, at either 5x10^10 or 1x10^11 viral particles, delivered as one shot or as two shots spaced 56 days apart. TCRbeta repertoire sequencing was used to assess the specificity and breadth of SARS-CoV-2-reactive T cell receptors after Ad26.COV2.S vaccination. Investigators did not know the trial group allocation while performing experiments and assessing outcomes. Overall results and qualifications from the work: The study was not powered to compare responses between vaccine doses or regimens. Non-spike TCR breadth was comparable between vaccine and placebo recipients, consistent with the vaccine containing only spike. After vaccination, spike-specific CD8+ and CD4+ T cell responses were reported to show substantial breadth. It was noted by the authors that total T cell responses may have been underestimated by the TCR breadth and depth analyses. Compared with placebo recipients, Ad26.COV2.S recipients showed higher spike-specific TCR breadth (P = 0.0014).

The immunoSEQ Assay was the method used to sequence TCRbeta CDR3 regions. After extraction, genomic DNA underwent amplification by bias-controlled multiplex PCR, followed by high-throughput sequencing. The original methods were these. To quantify the absolute abundance of each unique TCRbeta CDR3 region, sequences were collapsed and filtered. Usable DNA was measured by amplifying reference genes present in all nucleated cells, and TCRbeta template counts were normalized to that usable DNA to estimate T cell fraction. Repertoire TCRs were annotated as SARS-CoV-2-specific when V gene, CDR3 amino acid sequence and J gene were exactly matched to a known reactive TCR set. The reference SARS-CoV-2 TCR set came from MIRA and was filtered for enrichment in COVID-19-positive ImmuneCODE repertoires, removing public or cross-reactive TCRs. Using the MIRA antigens, annotated TCRs were further analysed by specific ORF or by position within an ORF. Breadth was defined as annotated unique rearrangements over total unique productive rearrangements; depth was the summed frequency of those rearrangements. Two-sided Wilcoxon rank-sum tests were used to compare TCR breadth between groups. In TCRdb, the immuneACCESS table is reduced to in-frame sequences with V and J assigned. These tables do not hold every clone; where another copy was compared, an unresolved V gene accounts for under half, and the others remain unexplained. V and J calls and clone size are given by that table; D and trimming were obtained from the DNA. Here the sample has roughly 450,000 clones; around 90% occur a single time. About 12% of the sample is taken by the ten largest.

From its cysteine to its phenylalanine, the CDR3 spans 16 amino acids. Here the CDR3 DNA is all that survives: 48 bases in frame from base 1. CDR1 and CDR2 (MNHEY, SVGEGT) derive from the germline V gene. The trim is 0 bases for V and 0 bases for J, with a gap of 8 bases between the germline ends. The intended sense of this specimen's treatment or condition label: some 20 received Ad26.COV2.S at low or high dose, single or two shots; 5 received placebo; per-sample allocation not given. Repertoires of vaccine and placebo recipients were sequenced from samples collected on day 63 after the first injection. In Cohort 1b, 25 or so adults aged 18-55 years were enrolled at a single site in Boston, USA, between 29 July and 7 August 2020. Ad26.COV2.S was a replication-incompetent adenovirus type 26 vector that expressed a prefusion-stabilized SARS-CoV-2 spike protein derived from the original Wuhan strain.

Regarding this clone: What antigen it recognizes has not been identified. No much larger clonotype is one base removed from it; base qualities were not supplied.

This sequence originates from a person between 18 and 59 years old who received the Ad26.COV2.S COVID-19 vaccine or a placebo. In this chain, TRBV6-2 or TRBV6-3 is recombined with TRBJ2-2; too little of a D gene remains to name it. The sequencing used peripheral blood, collected in a trial of Ad26.COV2.S vaccine versus placebo. The CDR3 region has the sequence CASSYSTLANTGELFF. The nucleotide sequence reads TGTGCCAGCAGTTACTCGACTCTAGCGAACACCGGGGAGCTGTTTTTT.